Following are 19 T cell receptor beta chains from one sample sequenced in a study of blood T cell repertoires in COVID-19. The protocol was immunoSEQ multiplex PCR, while the TCRdb copy is restricted to in-frame clones and leaves out a portion. The sample has 200,000 to 250,000 clones; about 88% are singletons. The specimen sequenced was peripheral blood. The source of these receptors is a man in his forties with acute or convalescent COVID-19.

The chain carries TRBV21-1 and TRBJ2-6; the table's D call, TRBD1, was not checked against the DNA. TRBV21-1 is a documented pseudogene. This CDR3 has 18 residues. CDR3 residues: CASSQRDRGRNGANVLTF. DNA of the CDR3: TGTGCCAGCAGCCAAAGGGACAGGGGGCGTAATGGGGCCAACGTCCTGACTTTC.

J is TRBJ1-2 and V is TRBV2; D uncertain. The CDR3 sequence is 14 residues long. The V gene's germline CDR1 is SNHLY and CDR2 FYNNEI. Between the trimmed V and J ends, which lost 8 bases and 0 bases, there was a span of 13 bases. CDR3 protein: CASRGEFSNYGYTF. CDR3 sequence (DNA): TGTGCCAGCCGCGGGGAGTTTTCTAACTATGGCTACACCTTC.

This chain uses TRBV10-3 with TRBJ1-1; D may be TRBD1 (5 bases). V dropped 6 bases and J dropped 0 bases, with 17 bases sitting between them. The CDR3 is made up of 16 amino acids. Germline values: CDR1 ENHRY, CDR2 SYGVKD. The CDR3 protein is CAIRRQGLNMNTEAFF. The CDR3 DNA reads as TGTGCCATCAGGCGTCAGGGCTTAAACATGAACACTGAAGCTTTCTTT.

This clone is a singleton in its sample. The V gene is TRBV28, the J gene TRBJ1-5; 11 bases are a match to TRBD1. This CDR3 spans 16 amino acids. Germline CDR1 MDHEN, CDR2 SYDVKM. Trimming cost V 5 bases and J 7 bases; bases outside gene matches: 10. CDR3: CASSTADRGPGQPQHF. The CDR3, as DNA: TGTGCCAGCAGTACCGCGGACAGGGGGCCGGGGCAGCCCCAGCATTTT.

The genes are TRBV28 and TRBJ1-1, with 8 bases fitting TRBD1. The J segment lost 4 bases and the V segment lost 5 bases, leaving 9 bases of the junction unmatched. CDR3 length: 15 residues. The germline CDR1 and CDR2 sequences are MDHEN and SYDVKM. CDR3 sequence: CASSPPGQGSTEAFF. The CDR3 region has the DNA TGTGCCAGCAGTCCCCCCGGACAGGGCAGCACTGAAGCTTTCTTT.

The rearrangement joins TRBV4-1 to TRBJ2-7; no reliable D call. This CDR3 spans 17 amino acids. Trimming took off 0 bases at V and 3 bases at J, with 18 bases between the two ends. The germline V gene has CDR1 MGHRA and CDR2 YSYEKL. The CDR3 coding sequence is TGCGCCAGCAGCCAAGATGCCGTAGGCGGATTCCACTACGAGCAGTACTTC. It yields the protein CASSQDAVGGFHYEQYF.

Here the CDR3 DNA reads TGTGCCAGCAGTTACCGGGGGGGGGAATCTGAAGCTTTCTTT. Translated: CASSYRGGESEAFF. V usage is TRBV6-6 and J usage is TRBJ1-1, with a tentative D call TRBD1 (5 bases). Trimming stripped 2 bases from V and 6 bases from J, with 13 bases between. The CDR3 covers 14 residues. The germline gives CDR1 MNHNY, CDR2 SVGAGI (reference sequence).

The rearrangement links TRBV19 to TRBJ2-3, with D unclear. Germline V CDR1 and CDR2: LNHDA, SQIVND (reference sequence). Trimming left V 6 bases short and J 2 bases short, with 15 bases between. This CDR3 contains 15 residues. CDR3 DNA: TGTGCCAGTAGCCGCGGTCTAGTGCCCACAGATACGCAGTATTTT. Protein sequence: CASSRGLVPTDTQYF.

Only one count was recorded for this clone. V usage is TRBV5-1 and J usage is TRBJ2-5; TRBD2 aligns across 8 bases. Germline V CDR1 and CDR2: SGHRS, YFSETQ. The V segment lost 4 bases and the J segment 1 base; nucleotides outside the gene matches: 6. CDR3 length: 15 amino acids. The CDR3 loop is CASSPLAGRQETQYF. DNA for the CDR3: TGCGCCAGCAGCCCTCTAGCGGGCCGCCAAGAGACCCAGTACTTC.

In its sample, this clone was seen once. J is TRBJ2-2 and V is TRBV4-1; D perhaps matches TRBD1 (6 bases). The CDR3 spans 15 residues. With 3 bases removed from V and 2 bases from J, the gap between germline ends came to 10 bases. Germline V gives CDR1 MGHRA, CDR2 YSYEKL. The CDR3 nucleotides read TGCGCCAGCAGCCAGACCGGGACAAACACCGGGGAGCTGTTTTTT. Translating it yields CASSQTGTNTGELFF.

This chain joins TRBV3-1 (or the pseudogene TRBV3-2) and TRBJ2-1; no clear D. Trimming pared 1 base from V and 8 bases from J, leaving 6 bases between. This CDR3 has 12 amino acids. Looked up from germline, CDR1 is LGHDT and CDR2 is YNNKEL (reference sequence). The CDR3 DNA follows: TGTGCCAGCAGCCAAGGTCCGTATGAGCAGTTCTTC. This gives the protein CASSQGPYEQFF.

The CDR3 coding sequence is TGTGCCAGCAGCCTTCAGGTGCCCCAGCATTTT. It encodes CASSLQVPQHF. The rearrangement joins TRBV6-5 to TRBJ1-5; D is uncertain. V was cut by 6 bases and J by 9 bases, with 9 bases left in between. Germline CDR1 and CDR2: MNHEY and SVGAGI. This CDR3 comprises 11 residues.

The V and J genes are TRBV7-9 and TRBJ1-1; 7 bases are shared with TRBD1. Trimming removed 4 bases from V and 6 bases from J; junction bases left unmatched: 14. The length of the CDR3 is 16 residues. Germline lookup yields CDR1 SEHNR and CDR2 FQNEAQ (reference sequence). The CDR3 spells CASSSGQLDVGAEAFF. Here the CDR3 DNA reads TGTGCCAGCAGCTCGGGACAGCTAGATGTGGGGGCTGAAGCTTTCTTT.

This clone showed up just once. The rearrangement uses TRBV14 and TRBJ2-7, with 9 bases identical to TRBD2. The CDR3 runs 15 residues. Germline V gene sequence: CDR1 SGHDN, CDR2 FVKESK. V was pared by 4 bases and J by 1 base, with 5 bases of the junction left unmatched. The chain's CDR3 is CASSRSGGKSYEQYF. The CDR3 bases are TGTGCCAGCAGCCGAAGCGGGGGGAAATCCTACGAGCAGTACTTC.

The chain recombines TRBV5-1 with TRBJ1-2; D possibly corresponds to TRBD1 (6 bases). The CDR3 has 14 residues. Germline-derived CDR1 and CDR2 are SGHRS and YFSETQ. V was trimmed by 4 bases and J by 4 bases, leaving 14 bases between them. The CDR3 reads CASSPGQLSYGYTF. CDR3 DNA: TGCGCCAGCAGCCCCGGACAGCTTTCCTATGGCTACACCTTC.

The chain couples TRBV5-4 to TRBJ1-6; no clear D gene. Germline assignment: CDR1 SGHNT and CDR2 YYREEE (reference sequence). V was pared by 4 bases and J by 5 bases, with 10 bases between. The CDR3 is made up of 14 amino acids. The CDR3 coding sequence is TGTGCCAGCAGCCGAAGCACAGATAATTCACCCCTCCACTTT. It yields the protein CASSRSTDNSPLHF.

This chain connects TRBV5-1 to TRBJ1-1; 7 bases align to TRBD1. The CDR3 covers 17 residues. V trimming: 4 bases; J trimming: 0 bases; junction bases outside the gene matches: 12. Germline loops: CDR1 SGHRS, CDR2 YFSETQ. CDR3 nucleotide sequence: TGCGCCAGCAGCCCGGACAGGCCTTTGAGGATGAACACTGAAGCTTTCTTT. It specifies CASSPDRPLRMNTEAFF.

The chain uses TRBV18 and TRBJ1-4; 8 nucleotides align to TRBD1. CDR1 KGHSH and CDR2 LQKENI come from the germline V gene. There are 19 residues in the CDR3. After removal of 6 bases from V and 0 bases from J, the junction contained 15 bases not matched to a gene. The CDR3 is CASSRRTGLLAATNEKLFF. DNA of the CDR3: TGTGCCAGCTCCCGACGGACAGGGTTATTGGCCGCAACTAATGAAAAACTGTTTTTT.

This clone was counted a single time. The rearrangement uses TRBV10-2 and TRBJ2-7; 9 bases are shared with TRBD1. Germline V gives CDR1 WSHSY, CDR2 SAAADI. Trimming cost V 6 bases and J 0 bases; bases outside gene matches: 6. This CDR3 region has 15 residues. The CDR3 loop reads CASSLTGGISYEQYF. For the CDR3, the DNA is TGCGCCAGCAGCCTGACAGGGGGTATCTCCTACGAGCAGTACTTC.